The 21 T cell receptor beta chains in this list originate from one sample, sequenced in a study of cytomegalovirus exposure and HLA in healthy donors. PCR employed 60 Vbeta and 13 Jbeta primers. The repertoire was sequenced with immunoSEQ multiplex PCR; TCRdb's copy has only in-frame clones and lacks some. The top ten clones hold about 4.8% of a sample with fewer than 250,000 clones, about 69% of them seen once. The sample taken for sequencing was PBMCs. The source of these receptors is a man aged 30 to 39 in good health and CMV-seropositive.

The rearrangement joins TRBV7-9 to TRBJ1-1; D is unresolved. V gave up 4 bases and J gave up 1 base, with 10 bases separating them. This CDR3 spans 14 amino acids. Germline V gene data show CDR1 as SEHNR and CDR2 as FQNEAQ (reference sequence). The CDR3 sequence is CASSSGKTNTEAFF. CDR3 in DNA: TGTGCCAGCAGCTCCGGGAAGACGAACACTGAAGCTTTCTTT.

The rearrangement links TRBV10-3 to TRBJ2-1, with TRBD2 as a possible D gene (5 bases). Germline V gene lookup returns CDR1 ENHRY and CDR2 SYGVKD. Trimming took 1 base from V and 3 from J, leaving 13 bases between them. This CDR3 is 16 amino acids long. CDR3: CAISEFQLDYYNEQFF. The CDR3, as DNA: TGTGCCATCAGTGAGTTCCAACTCGACTACTACAATGAGCAGTTCTTC.

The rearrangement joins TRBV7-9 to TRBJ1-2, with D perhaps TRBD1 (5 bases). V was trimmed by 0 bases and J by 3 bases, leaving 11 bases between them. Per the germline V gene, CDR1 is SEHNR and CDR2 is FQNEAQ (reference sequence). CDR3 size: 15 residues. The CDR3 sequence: CASSLATWGDYGYTF. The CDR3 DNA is TGTGCCAGCAGCTTAGCGACGTGGGGGGACTATGGCTACACCTTC.

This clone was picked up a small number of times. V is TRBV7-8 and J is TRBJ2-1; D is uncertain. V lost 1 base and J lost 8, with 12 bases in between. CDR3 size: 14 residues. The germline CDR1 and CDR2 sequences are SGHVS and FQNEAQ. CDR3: CASSLGVPSYEQFF. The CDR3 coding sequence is TGTGCCAGCAGCTTAGGTGTCCCTAGTTATGAGCAGTTCTTC.

In nucleotides, the CDR3 is TGTGCCAGCAGCTTAACGAGACAGGGGAGCTCAGATACGCAGTATTTT. It encodes CASSLTRQGSSDTQYF. V and J are TRBV7-3 and TRBJ2-3; 8 nucleotides match TRBD1. Germline V gives CDR1 SGHTA, CDR2 FQGTGA. Losses at the gene ends were 0 bases for V and 4 bases for J; bases not matched to a gene: 6. This CDR3 spans 16 amino acids.

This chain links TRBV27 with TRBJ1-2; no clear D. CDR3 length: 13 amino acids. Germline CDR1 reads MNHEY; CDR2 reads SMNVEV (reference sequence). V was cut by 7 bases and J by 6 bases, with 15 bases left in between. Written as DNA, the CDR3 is TGTGCCAGCACCACGGGGATGGGGAATGGCTACACCTTC. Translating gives CASTTGMGNGYTF.

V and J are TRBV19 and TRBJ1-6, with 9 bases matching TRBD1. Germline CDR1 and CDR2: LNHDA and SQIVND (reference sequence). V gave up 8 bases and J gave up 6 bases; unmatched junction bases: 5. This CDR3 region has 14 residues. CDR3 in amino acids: CASCGTGLNSPLHF. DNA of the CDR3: TGTGCCAGTTGCGGGACAGGGCTTAATTCACCCCTCCACTTT.

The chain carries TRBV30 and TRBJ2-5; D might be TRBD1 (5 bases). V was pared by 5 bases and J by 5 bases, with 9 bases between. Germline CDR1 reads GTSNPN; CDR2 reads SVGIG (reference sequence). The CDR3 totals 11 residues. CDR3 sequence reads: CAWGKGETQYF. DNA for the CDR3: TGTGCCTGGGGGAAGGGGGAGACCCAGTACTTC.

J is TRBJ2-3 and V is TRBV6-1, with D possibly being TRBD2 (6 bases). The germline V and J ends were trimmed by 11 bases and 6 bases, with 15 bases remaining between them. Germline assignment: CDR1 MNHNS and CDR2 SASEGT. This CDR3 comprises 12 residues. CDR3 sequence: CAAGTPGDTQYF. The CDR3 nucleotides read TGTGCCGCAGGGACTCCCGGGGATACGCAGTATTTT.

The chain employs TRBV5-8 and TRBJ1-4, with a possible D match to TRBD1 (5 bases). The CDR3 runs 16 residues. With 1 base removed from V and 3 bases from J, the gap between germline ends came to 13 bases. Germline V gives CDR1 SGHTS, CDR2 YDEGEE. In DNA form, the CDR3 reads TGTGCCAGCAGCTTGTACCGGGGGGGAGCTAATGAAAAACTGTTTTTT. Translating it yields CASSLYRGGANEKLFF. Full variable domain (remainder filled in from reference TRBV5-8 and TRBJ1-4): EAGVTQSPTHLIKTRGQQATLRCSPISGHTSVYWYQQALGLGLQFLLWYDEGEERNRGNFPPRFSGRQFPNYSSELNVNALELEDSALYLCASSLYRGGANEKLFFGSGTQLSVL.

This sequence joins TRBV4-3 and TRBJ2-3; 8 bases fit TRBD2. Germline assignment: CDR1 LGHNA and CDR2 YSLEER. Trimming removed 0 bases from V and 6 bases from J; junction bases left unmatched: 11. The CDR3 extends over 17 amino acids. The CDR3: CASSQDLGTRWVDTQYF. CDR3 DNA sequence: TGCGCCAGCAGCCAAGATCTCGGGACTAGATGGGTGGATACGCAGTATTTT.

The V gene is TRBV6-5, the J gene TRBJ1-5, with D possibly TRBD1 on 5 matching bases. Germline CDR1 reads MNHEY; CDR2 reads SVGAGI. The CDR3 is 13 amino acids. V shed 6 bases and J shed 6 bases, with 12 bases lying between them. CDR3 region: CASSLRVGQPQHF. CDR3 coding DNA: TGTGCCAGCAGCCTCAGGGTTGGTCAGCCCCAGCATTTT.

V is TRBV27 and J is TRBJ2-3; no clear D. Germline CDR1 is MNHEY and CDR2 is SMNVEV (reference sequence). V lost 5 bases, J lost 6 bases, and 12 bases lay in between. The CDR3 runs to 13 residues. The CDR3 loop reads CASSTYLEDTQYF. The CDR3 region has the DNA TGTGCCAGCAGTACCTACCTAGAGGATACGCAGTATTTT.

CDR3 coding DNA: TGTGCCAGCAGCGCCAGCGGCGGGTCGAACACCGGGGAGCTGTTTTTT. Residues: CASSASGGSNTGELFF. The rearrangement uses TRBV9 and TRBJ2-2, with D maybe TRBD2 (5 bases). The CDR3 covers 16 residues. CDR1 is SGDLS and CDR2 is YYNGEE in the germline V gene. Trimming removed 3 bases at V and 0 bases at J, with 12 bases between.

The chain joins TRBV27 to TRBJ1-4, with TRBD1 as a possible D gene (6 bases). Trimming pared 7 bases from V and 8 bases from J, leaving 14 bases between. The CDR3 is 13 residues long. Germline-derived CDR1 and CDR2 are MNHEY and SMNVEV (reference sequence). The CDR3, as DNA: TGTGCCAGCAACCTCACAGGGCCCGAAAAACTGTTTTTT. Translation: CASNLTGPEKLFF.

The CDR3 DNA is TGTGCCAGCAGCTTAGGGACAGGCGAGCAGTACTTC. Translation gives CASSLGTGEQYF. The genes are TRBV11-1 and TRBJ2-7; 7 bases line up with TRBD1. The trim removed 1 base at V and 6 bases at J, leaving 0 bases unmatched. The CDR3 runs 12 residues. CDR1 SGHAT and CDR2 FQDESV come from the germline V gene (reference sequence). The complete variable domain, with remaining parts taken from reference TRBV11-1 and TRBJ2-7, reads EAEVAQSPRYKITEKSQAVAFWCDPISGHATLYWYRQILGQGPELLVQFQDESVVDDSQLPKDRFSAERLKGVDSTLKIQPAELGDSAMYLCASSLGTGEQYFGPGTRLTVT.

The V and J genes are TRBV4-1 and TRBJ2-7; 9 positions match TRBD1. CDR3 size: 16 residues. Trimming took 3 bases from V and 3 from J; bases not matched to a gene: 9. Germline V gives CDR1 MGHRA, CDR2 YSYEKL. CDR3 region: CASSQTPGTGFYEQYF. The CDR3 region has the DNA TGCGCCAGCAGCCAGACCCCCGGGACAGGGTTCTACGAGCAGTACTTC.

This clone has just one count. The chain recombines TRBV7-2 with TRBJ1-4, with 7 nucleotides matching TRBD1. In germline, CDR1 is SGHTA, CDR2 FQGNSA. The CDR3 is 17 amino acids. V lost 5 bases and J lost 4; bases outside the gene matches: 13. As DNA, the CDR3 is TGTGCCAGCAGCGTCGGTCTGGGGACAGCCTATAATGAAAAACTGTTTTTT. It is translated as CASSVGLGTAYNEKLFF.

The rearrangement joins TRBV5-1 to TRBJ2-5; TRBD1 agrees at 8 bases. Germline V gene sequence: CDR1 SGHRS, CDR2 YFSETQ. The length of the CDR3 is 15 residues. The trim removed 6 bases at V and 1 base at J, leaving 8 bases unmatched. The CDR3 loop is CASTLTGAPQETQYF. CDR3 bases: TGCGCCAGCACCCTGACAGGGGCCCCCCAAGAGACCCAGTACTTC.

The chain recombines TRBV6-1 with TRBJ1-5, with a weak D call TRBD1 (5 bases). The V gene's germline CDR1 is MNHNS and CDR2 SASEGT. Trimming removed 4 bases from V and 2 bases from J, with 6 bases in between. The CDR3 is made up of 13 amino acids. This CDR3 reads CASSGGGNQPQHF. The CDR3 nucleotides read TGTGCCAGCAGTGGGGGGGGCAATCAGCCCCAGCATTTT.

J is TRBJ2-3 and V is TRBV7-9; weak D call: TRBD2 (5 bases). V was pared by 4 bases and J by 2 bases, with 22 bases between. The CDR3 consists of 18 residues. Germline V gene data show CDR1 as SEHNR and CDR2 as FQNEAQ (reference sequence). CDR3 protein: CASSSDPGRVTITDTQYF. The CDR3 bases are TGTGCCAGCAGCTCAGACCCGGGAAGGGTGACTATCACAGATACGCAGTATTTT.